This TCR beta chain is drawn from a study of shared clonotypes between healthy human individuals. This clone came up a few times. The target antigen is unknown. Germline-derived CDR1 and CDR2 are MGHRA and YSYEKL. J was trimmed by 2 bases and V by 4 bases; bases with no gene match: 4. The CDR3 sequence is 15 residues long. Naive CD8 cells were CD45RO-negative, positively selected for CCR7, excluding terminally differentiated effector memory CD45RA+ cells. General observations from the study: It was observed that approximately 5% of naive CD4 clonotypes were shared across several donors. As a rule, naive subsets had a larger estimated richness than memory subsets. The small donor group covered limited genetic and exposure diversity.

How the authors handled the data: ImmunoSEQ output held junction-only sequences without quality scores, so filtering differed. Measured with immunoSEQ multiplex PCR; TCRdb has only the in-frame clones, and not every one. The V and J calls and clone size are taken from that table; D and trimming were inferred from the DNA. The table includes under 1 million clones, 80% to 95% detected once. This TCR was recovered from a man under 40 in good health. The material sequenced was naive CD8+ T cells sorted from blood. The chain carries TRBV4-1 and TRBJ2-7, with 11 nucleotides matching TRBD1. The CDR3 coding sequence is TGCGCCAGCAGCCCCCAGGGACAGGGGGCCTACGAGCAGTACTTC. It translates to CASSPQGQGAYEQYF.